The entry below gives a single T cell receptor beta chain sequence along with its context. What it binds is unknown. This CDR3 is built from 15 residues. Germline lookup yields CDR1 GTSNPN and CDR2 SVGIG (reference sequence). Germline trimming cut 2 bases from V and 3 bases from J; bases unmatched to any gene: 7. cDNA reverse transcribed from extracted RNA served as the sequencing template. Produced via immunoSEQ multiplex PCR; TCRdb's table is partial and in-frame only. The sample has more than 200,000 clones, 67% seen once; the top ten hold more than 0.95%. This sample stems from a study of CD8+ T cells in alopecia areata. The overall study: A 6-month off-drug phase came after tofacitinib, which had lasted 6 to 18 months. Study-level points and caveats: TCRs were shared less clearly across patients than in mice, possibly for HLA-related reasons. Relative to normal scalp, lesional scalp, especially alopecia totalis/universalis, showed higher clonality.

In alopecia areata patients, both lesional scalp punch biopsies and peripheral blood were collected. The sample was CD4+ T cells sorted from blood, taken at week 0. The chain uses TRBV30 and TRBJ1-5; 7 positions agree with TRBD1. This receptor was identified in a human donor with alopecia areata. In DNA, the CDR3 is TGTGCCTGGAGTAACAGGGGATTACCCAATCAGCCCCAGCATTTT. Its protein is CAWSNRGLPNQPQHF.